This TCR beta chain was sequenced during a study of monozygotic twins with inflammatory bowel disease. This CDR3 contains 15 residues. CDR1 is MDHEN, CDR2 SYDVKM, per germline. With the 5' RACE reads reprocessed, TCRdb shows one record per CDR3 protein and no DNA. This table lists fewer than 350,000 distinct CDR3 sequences. The chain couples TRBV28 to TRBJ1-1; lacking DNA, the TRBD1 call made by TCRdb goes unchecked. The material sequenced was blood. The receptor was derived from a human donor with ulcerative colitis or Crohn's disease, or a healthy co-twin of an affected twin (not recorded which). This CDR3 is CASSWGDAGTIEAFF.